This TCR beta chain was captured in a study of cytomegalovirus exposure and HLA in healthy donors. The PCR used 60 Vbeta and 13 Jbeta primers. Assay used: immunoSEQ multiplex PCR; TCRdb lists only in-frame clones, some missing. The sample shows around 170,000 clones, 75% to 90% of them seen only once. The CDR3 has 12 residues. V lost 5 bases to trimming and J lost 10 bases, with 12 bases between them. Germline CDR1 reads LGHNT; CDR2 reads FRNRAP. Study findings and constraints: The authors later found most CMV-associated TCR beta chains appeared HLA-restricted.

As for this clone: Its cognate antigen is unknown.

This receptor was obtained from a woman between 50 and 59 years old in good health and CMV-seropositive. Material: PBMCs. The chain combines TRBV12-5 with TRBJ2-1; D gene unclear. Here the CDR3 DNA reads TGTGCTAGTGGTCCCCCCGCCGGGGAGCAGTTCTTC. Its protein product is CASGPPAGEQFF. Combining the CDR3 with reference TRBV12-5 and TRBJ2-1 gives the whole variable domain DARVTQTPRHKVTEMGQEVTMRCQPILGHNTVFWYRQTMMQGLELLAYFRNRAPLDDSGMPKDRFSAEMPDATLATLKIQPSEPRDSAVYFCASGPPAGEQFFGPGTRLTVL.